The clone carrying this TCR beta chain was seen more than once but under ten times. The antigen remains unidentified. The germline V gene has CDR1 DFQATT and CDR2 SNEGSKA (reference sequence). Between the trimmed V and J ends, which lost 3 bases and 4 bases, there was a span of 13 bases. The CDR3 extends over 14 amino acids. TCRdb re-derived calls from the 5' RACE reads in MiXCR, one entry per CDR3 protein. Of approximately 300,000 distinct CDR3 sequences listed, around 6.8% are singletons. This sample was taken from a study of T cells after yellow fever vaccination. Study-level background: For low cell numbers, libraries were made with SMART-Seq v4 Ultra Low Input.

The study's findings and limits: A small share of clonotypes appeared in both CD4 and CD8 compartments. Repertoires obtained by FACS sorting could include abundant clonotypes that entered as contaminants from the bulk population. The study found a weaker secondary response that peaked faster, day 5 versus 15.

The sequence came from a man between 18 and 35 years old who received the YFV17D yellow fever vaccine. The sequenced sample was PBMCs, obtained around 45 days after the first yellow fever vaccination. The rearrangement uses TRBV20-1 and TRBJ2-1; D may correspond to TRBD1 or TRBD2 (5 bases each). CDR3 residues: CSASRWGIYNEQFF. The CDR3, as DNA: TGCAGTGCTAGCAGGTGGGGGATTTACAATGAGCAGTTCTTC.